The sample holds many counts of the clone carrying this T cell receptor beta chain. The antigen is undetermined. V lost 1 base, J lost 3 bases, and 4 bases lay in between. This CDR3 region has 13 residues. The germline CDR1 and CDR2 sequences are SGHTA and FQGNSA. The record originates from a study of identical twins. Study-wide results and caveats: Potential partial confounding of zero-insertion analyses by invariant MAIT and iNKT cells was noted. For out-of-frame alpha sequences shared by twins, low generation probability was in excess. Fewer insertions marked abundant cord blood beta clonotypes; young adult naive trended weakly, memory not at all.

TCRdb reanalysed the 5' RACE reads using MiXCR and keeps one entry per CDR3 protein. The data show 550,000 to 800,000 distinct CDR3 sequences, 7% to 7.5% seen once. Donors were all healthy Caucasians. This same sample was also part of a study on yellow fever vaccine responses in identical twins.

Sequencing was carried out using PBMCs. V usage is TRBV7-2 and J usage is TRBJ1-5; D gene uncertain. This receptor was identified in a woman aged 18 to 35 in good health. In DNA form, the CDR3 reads TGTGCCAGCAGCTTAGTACACAATCAGCCCCAGCATTTT. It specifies CASSLVHNQPQHF. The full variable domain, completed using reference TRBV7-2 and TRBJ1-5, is GAGVSQSPSNKVTEKGKDVELRCDPISGHTALYWYRQSLGQGLEFLIYFQGNSAPDKSGLPSDRFSAERTGGSVSTLTIQRTQQEDSAVYLCASSLVHNQPQHFGDGTRLSIL.